This T cell receptor beta chain emerged from a study of OX40 agonist ivuxolimab in advanced cancers. Across the study: Eligibility admitted prior anti-PD-1, anti-PD-L1 or anti-CTLA-4 therapy; roughly 39% had some.

The protocol was immunoSEQ multiplex PCR, while the TCRdb copy is restricted to in-frame clones and leaves out a portion. The table has about 51,000 clones, about 80% seen once. The study sampled blood at baseline, cycle 4 day 1, and cycle 7 day 1. The CDR3 loop spans 14 amino acids. V was trimmed by 3 bases and J by 9 bases, leaving 15 bases between them. Per germline, CDR1 KGHSH and CDR2 LQKENI. The chain recombines TRBV18 with TRBJ2-4; the D is unclear. The sequence was collected from an adult with an advanced solid tumor such as melanoma, head and neck, liver or kidney cancer. The source was CD4+ or CD8+ T cells sorted from blood, collected in a trial of the OX40 agonist ivuxolimab. The CDR3: CASSPLDVLGIQYF. CDR3 in DNA: TGTGCCAGCTCACCCTTGGACGTACTCGGCATTCAGTACTTC. The variable domain in full, with the rest retrieved from reference TRBV18 and TRBJ2-4, is NAGVMQNPRHLVRRRGQEARLRCSPMKGHSHVYWYRQLPEEGLKFMVYLQKENIIDESGMPKERFSAEFPKEGPSILRIQQVVRGDSAAYFCASSPLDVLGIQYFGAGTRLSVL.